Listed below are T cell receptor beta chains from one sample, sequenced in a study of early T cells in non-severe SARS-CoV-2 infection. MiXCR was run by TCRdb on the 5' RACE reads, yielding one entry per CDR3 protein. In the table there are roughly 56,000 distinct CDR3 sequences, roughly 15% of which are singletons. This specimen was whole blood, taken at baseline. The receptors derive from an adult who was a healthcare worker with PCR-confirmed SARS-CoV-2 infection or an uninfected control (not recorded which). CDR3s include the opening cysteine and the closing phenylalanine or tryptophan. A D gene is named only where the DNA matches it firmly. Not every row has a clone size; where given, it reads once, few, many or a size class.

clone size	D gene	V gene	J gene	CDR3 protein	CDR3 DNA
many	TRBD1	TRBV20-1	TRBJ1-6	CSAKGQSNSPLHF	TGCAGTGCCAAGGGACAGTCGAATTCACCCCTCCACTTT
NA	TRBD1	TRBV29-1	TRBJ1-2	CSVLILDRGADGYTF	TGCAGCGTGCTGATCCTCGACAGGGGGGCGGATGGCTACACCTTC
NA	NA	TRBV30	TRBJ1-1	CAWSVGKMNTEAFF	TGTGCCTGGAGTGTGGGCAAGATGAACACTGAAGCTTTCTTT
few	NA	TRBV12-3/TRBV12-4	TRBJ2-1	CASRFFPGEQFF	TGTGCCAGCAGATTCTTCCCCGGTGAGCAGTTCTTC
many	TRBD2	TRBV6-1	TRBJ2-3	CASSALPLAGTGDTQYF	TGTGCCAGCAGTGCCCTTCCGCTAGCGGGGACGGGAGATACGCAGTATTTT
many	NA	TRBV25-1	TRBJ2-3	CASGGGDTQYF	TGTGCCAGTGGTGGGGGTGATACGCAGTATTTT
NA	TRBD2	TRBV27	TRBJ2-1	CASSRGGEQFF	TGTGCCAGCTCCCGGGGAGGGGAGCAGTTCTTC
NA	TRBD1	TRBV12-3/TRBV12-4	TRBJ2-3	CASSPGTGGPDTQYF	TGTGCCAGCAGTCCCGGGACAGGGGGCCCAGATACGCAGTATTTT
NA	NA	TRBV5-1	TRBJ2-2	CASRSRPTSRTGELFF	TGCGCCAGCAGATCCAGACCCACATCCCGGACCGGGGAGCTGTTTTTT
NA	NA	TRBV20-1	TRBJ2-7	CSARALTGTYEQYF	TGCAGTGCTAGAGCTCTGACAGGCACCTACGAGCAGTACTTC
many	TRBD1	TRBV7-9	TRBJ2-1	CASSHPGTGASYNEQFF	TGTGCCAGCAGCCACCCCGGGACAGGAGCCTCCTACAATGAGCAGTTCTTC
NA	NA	TRBV20-1	TRBJ2-3	CSARGGSGFTDTQYF	TGCAGTGCTAGAGGAGGTAGCGGATTCACAGATACGCAGTATTTT
few	NA	TRBV14	TRBJ1-6	CASNRGLHRNSPLHF	TGTGCCAGCAATCGAGGGCTTCACCGTAATTCACCCCTCCACTTT
NA	TRBD2	TRBV20-1	TRBJ2-7	CSASQASGRFYEQYF	TGCAGTGCTAGTCAAGCTAGCGGGAGGTTCTACGAGCAGTACTTC
NA	NA	TRBV14	TRBJ1-4	CASSLPGSNEKLFF	TGTGCCAGCAGCCTCCCGGGAAGTAATGAAAAACTGTTTTTT
few	TRBD2	TRBV5-4	TRBJ2-3	CASSLSGAGGTDTQYF	TGTGCCAGCAGCCTTAGCGGGGCGGGAGGCACAGATACGCAGTATTTT
few	NA	TRBV6-5	TRBJ1-5	CASRPGQFNQPQHF	TGTGCCAGCAGACCCGGACAGTTCAATCAGCCCCAGCATTTT